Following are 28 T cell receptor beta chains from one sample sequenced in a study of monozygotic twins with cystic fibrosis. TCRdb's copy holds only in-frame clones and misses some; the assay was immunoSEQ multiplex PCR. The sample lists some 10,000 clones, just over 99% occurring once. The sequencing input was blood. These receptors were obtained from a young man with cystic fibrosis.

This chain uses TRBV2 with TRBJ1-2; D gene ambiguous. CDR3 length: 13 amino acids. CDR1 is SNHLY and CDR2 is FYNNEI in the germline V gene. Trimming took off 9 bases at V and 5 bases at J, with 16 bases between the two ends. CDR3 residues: CARRNLLAYGYTF. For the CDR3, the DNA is TGTGCCAGGAGAAACCTATTAGCGTATGGCTACACCTTC. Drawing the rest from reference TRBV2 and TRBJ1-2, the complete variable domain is EPEVTQTPSHQVTQMGQEVILRCVPISNHLYFYWYRQILGQKVEFLVSFYNNEISEKSEIFDDQFSVERPDGSNFTLKIRSTKLEDSAMYFCARRNLLAYGYTFGSGTRLTVV.

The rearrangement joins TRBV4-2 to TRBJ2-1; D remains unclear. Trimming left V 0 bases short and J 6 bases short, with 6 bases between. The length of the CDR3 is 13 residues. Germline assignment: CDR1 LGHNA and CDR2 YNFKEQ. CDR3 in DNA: TGTGCCAGCAGCCAAGATCGGTCCAATGAGCAGTTCTTC. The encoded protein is CASSQDRSNEQFF.

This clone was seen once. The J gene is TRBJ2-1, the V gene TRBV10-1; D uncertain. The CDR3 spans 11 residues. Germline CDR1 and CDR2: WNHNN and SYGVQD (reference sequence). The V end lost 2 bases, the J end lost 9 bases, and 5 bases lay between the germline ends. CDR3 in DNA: TGCGCCAGCAGTGAGGGTGGTGAGCAGTTCTTC. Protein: CASSEGGEQFF.

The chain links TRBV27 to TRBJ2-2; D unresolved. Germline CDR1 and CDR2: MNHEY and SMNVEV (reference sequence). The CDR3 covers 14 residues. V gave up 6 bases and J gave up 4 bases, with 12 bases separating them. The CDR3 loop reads CASREGMGTGELFF. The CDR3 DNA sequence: TGTGCCAGCAGGGAAGGAATGGGCACCGGGGAGCTGTTTTTT.

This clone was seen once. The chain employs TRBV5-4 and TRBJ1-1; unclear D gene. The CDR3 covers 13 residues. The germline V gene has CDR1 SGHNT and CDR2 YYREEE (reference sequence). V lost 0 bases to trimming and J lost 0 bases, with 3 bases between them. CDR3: CASSLEVNTEAFF. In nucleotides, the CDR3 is TGTGCCAGCAGCTTGGAAGTGAACACTGAAGCTTTCTTT. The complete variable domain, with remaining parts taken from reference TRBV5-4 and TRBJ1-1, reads ETGVTQSPTHLIKTRGQQVTLRCSSQSGHNTVSWYQQALGQGPQFIFQYYREEENGRGNFPPRFSGLQFPNYSSELNVNALELDDSALYLCASSLEVNTEAFFGQGTRLTVV.

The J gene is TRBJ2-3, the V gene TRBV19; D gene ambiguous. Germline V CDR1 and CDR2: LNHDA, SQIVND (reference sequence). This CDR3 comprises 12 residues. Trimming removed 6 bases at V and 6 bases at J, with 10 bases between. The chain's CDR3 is CASSPHGDTQYF. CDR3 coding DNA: TGTGCCAGTAGCCCCCATGGGGATACGCAGTATTTT.

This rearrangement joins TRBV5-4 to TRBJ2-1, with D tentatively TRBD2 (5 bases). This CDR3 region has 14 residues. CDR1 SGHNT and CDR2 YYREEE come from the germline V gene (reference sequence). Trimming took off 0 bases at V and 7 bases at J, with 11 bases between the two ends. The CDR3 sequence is CASSLGTLANEQFF. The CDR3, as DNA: TGTGCCAGCAGCTTGGGGACTCTGGCTAATGAGCAGTTCTTC.

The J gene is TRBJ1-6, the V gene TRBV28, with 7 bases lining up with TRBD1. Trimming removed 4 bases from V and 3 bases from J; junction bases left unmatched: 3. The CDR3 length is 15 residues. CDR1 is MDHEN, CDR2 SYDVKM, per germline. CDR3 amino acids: CASSSSGGYNSPLHF. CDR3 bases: TGTGCCAGCAGTTCCTCAGGGGGCTATAATTCACCCCTCCACTTT.

The CDR3 here is CASSRLAGAQGEQFF. The CDR3 coding sequence is TGTGCCAGCAGTCGGCTAGCGGGAGCTCAGGGTGAGCAGTTCTTC. The chain joins TRBV6-4 to TRBJ2-1; 10 bases are a match to TRBD2. The CDR3 is 15 amino acids. CDR1 is MRHNA and CDR2 is SNTAGT in the germline V gene. V gave up 5 bases and J gave up 9 bases; unmatched junction bases: 10.

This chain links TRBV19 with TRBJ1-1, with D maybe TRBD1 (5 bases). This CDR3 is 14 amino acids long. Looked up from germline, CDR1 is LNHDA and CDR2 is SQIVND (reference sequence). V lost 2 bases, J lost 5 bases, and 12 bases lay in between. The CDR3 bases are TGTGCCAGTAGTATAAAAGGGGCGGGAACTGAAGCTTTCTTT. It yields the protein CASSIKGAGTEAFF.

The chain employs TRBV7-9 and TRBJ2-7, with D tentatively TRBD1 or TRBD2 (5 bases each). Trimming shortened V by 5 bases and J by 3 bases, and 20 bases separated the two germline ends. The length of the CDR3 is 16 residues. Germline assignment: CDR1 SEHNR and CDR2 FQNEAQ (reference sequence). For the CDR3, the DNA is TGTGCCAGCAGCCTGACCTTCGGGACGGACCTCTACGAGCAGTACTTC. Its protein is CASSLTFGTDLYEQYF.

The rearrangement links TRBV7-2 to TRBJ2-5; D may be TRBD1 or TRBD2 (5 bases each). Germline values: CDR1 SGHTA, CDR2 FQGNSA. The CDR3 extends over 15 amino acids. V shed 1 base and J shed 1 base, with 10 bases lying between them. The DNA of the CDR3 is TGTGCCAGCAGCTTAGGAGGGGCAGCCCAAGAGACCCAGTACTTC. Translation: CASSLGGAAQETQYF.

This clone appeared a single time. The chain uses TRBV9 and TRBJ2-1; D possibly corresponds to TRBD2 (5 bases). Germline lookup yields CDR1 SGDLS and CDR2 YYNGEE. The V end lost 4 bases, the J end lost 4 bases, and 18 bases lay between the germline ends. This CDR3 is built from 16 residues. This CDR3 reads CASSTPGNEAYNEQFF. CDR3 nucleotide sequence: TGTGCCAGCAGCACCCCCGGGAATGAGGCTTACAATGAGCAGTTCTTC.

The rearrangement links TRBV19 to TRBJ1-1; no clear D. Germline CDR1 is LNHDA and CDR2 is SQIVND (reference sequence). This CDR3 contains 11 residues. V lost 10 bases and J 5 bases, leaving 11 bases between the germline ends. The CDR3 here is CATPEGTEAFF. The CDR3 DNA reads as TGTGCCACTCCCGAAGGGACTGAAGCTTTCTTT. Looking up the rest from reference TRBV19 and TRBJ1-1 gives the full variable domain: DGGITQSPKYLFRKEGQNVTLSCEQNLNHDAMYWYRQDPGQGLRLIYYSQIVNDFQKGDIAEGYSVSREKKESFPLTVTSAQKNPTAFYLCATPEGTEAFFGQGTRLTVV.

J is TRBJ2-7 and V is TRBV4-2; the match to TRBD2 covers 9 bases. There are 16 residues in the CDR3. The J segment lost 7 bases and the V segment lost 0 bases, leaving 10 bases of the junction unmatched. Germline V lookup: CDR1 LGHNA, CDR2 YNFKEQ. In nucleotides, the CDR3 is TGTGCCAGCAGCCAAGATGGGGGTAGCGGGGGTAGAGAGCAGTACTTC. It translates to CASSQDGGSGGREQYF.

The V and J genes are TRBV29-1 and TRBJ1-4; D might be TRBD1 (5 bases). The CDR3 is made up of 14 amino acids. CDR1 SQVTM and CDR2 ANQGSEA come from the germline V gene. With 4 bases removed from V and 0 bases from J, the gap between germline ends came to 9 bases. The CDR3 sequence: CSVAREATNEKLFF. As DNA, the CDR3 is TGCAGCGTTGCCAGGGAGGCAACTAATGAAAAACTGTTTTTT. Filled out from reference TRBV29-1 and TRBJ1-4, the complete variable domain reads SAVISQKPSRDICQRGTSLTIQCQVDSQVTMMFWYRQQPGQSLTLIATANQGSEATYESGFVIDKFPISRPNLTFSTLTVSNMSPEDSSIYLCSVAREATNEKLFFGSGTQLSVL.

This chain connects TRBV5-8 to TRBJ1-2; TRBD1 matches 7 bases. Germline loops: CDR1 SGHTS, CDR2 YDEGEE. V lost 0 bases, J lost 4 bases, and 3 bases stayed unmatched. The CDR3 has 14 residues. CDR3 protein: CASSLVGTAYGYTF. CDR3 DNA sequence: TGTGCCAGCAGCTTGGTCGGGACAGCCTATGGCTACACCTTC.

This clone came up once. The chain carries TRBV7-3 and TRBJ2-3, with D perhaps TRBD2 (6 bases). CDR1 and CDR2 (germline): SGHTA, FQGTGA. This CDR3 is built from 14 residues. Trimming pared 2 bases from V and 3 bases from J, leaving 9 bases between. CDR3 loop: CASSLVGGTDTQYF. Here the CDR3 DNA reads TGTGCCAGCAGCTTAGTGGGGGGAACAGATACGCAGTATTTT.

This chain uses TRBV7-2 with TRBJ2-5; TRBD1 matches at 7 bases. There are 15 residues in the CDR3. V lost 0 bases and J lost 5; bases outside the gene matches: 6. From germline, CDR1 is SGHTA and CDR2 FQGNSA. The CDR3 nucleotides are TGTGCCAGCAGCTTAGCGGTGGACAGGAGGGAGACCCAGTACTTC. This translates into CASSLAVDRRETQYF.

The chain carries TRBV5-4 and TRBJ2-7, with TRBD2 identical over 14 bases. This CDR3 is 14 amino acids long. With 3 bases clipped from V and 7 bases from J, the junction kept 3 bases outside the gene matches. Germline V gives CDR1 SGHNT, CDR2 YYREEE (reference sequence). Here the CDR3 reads CASSSRTSGGEQYF. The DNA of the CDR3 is TGTGCCAGCAGCTCTAGGACTAGCGGGGGGGAGCAGTACTTC.

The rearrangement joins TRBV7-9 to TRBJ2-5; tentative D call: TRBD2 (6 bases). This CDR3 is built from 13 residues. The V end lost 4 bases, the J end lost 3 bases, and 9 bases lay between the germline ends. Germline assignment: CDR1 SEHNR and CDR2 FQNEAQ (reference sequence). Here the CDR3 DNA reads TGTGCCAGCAGCTCGCGGGAAGAAGAGACCCAGTACTTC. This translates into CASSSREEETQYF.

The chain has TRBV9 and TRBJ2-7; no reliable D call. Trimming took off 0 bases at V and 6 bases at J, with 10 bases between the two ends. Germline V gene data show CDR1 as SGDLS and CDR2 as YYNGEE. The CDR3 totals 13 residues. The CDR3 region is CASSVAGRGEQYF. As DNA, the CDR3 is TGTGCCAGCAGCGTAGCGGGCCGTGGCGAGCAGTACTTC.

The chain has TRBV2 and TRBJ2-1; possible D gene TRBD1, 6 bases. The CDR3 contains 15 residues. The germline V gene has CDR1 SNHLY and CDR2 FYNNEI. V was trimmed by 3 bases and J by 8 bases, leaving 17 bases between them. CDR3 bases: TGTGCCAGCAGTGAGGGACATTCGTTCTTGGATGAGCAGTTCTTC. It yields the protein CASSEGHSFLDEQFF. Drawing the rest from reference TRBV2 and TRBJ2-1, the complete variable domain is EPEVTQTPSHQVTQMGQEVILRCVPISNHLYFYWYRQILGQKVEFLVSFYNNEISEKSEIFDDQFSVERPDGSNFTLKIRSTKLEDSAMYFCASSEGHSFLDEQFFGPGTRLTVL.

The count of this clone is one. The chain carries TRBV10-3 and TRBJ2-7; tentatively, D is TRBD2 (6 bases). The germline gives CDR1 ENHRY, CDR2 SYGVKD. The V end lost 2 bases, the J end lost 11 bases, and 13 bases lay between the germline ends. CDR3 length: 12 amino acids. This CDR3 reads CAISEGGGKEYF. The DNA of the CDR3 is TGTGCCATCAGTGAGGGAGGCGGGAAGGAGTACTTC.

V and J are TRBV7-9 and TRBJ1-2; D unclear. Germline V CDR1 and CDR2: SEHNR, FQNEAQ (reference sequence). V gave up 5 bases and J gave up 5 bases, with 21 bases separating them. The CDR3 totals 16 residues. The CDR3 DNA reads TGTGCCAGCAGCCTTAACTTGGGAAAAGACCGGTATGGCTACACCTTC. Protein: CASSLNLGKDRYGYTF.

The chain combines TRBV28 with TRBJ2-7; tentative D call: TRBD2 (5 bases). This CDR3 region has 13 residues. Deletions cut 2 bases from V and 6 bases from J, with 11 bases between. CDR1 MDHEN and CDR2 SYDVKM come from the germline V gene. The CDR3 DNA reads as TGTGCCAGCAGTTTAAGCCTAGCCCCCGAGCAGTACTTC. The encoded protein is CASSLSLAPEQYF.

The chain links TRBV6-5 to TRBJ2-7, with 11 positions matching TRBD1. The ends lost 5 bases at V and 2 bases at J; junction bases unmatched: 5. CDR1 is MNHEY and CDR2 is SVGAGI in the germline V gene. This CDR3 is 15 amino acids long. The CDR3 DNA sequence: TGTGCCAGCAGTCGGGGACAGGGGGTGACCTACGAGCAGTACTTC. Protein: CASSRGQGVTYEQYF.

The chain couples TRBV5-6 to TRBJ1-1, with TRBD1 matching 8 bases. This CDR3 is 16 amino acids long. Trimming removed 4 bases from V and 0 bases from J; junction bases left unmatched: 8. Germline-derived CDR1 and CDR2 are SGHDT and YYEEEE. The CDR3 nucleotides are TGTGCCAGCAGCAATTCATACAGGGGGATGAACACTGAAGCTTTCTTT. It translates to CASSNSYRGMNTEAFF.